This T cell receptor beta chain comes out of a study of response to subunit inactivated influenza vaccine. A single record per CDR3 protein comes from TCRdb applying MiXCR to the RT-PCR reads. Among hundreds of thousands of distinct CDR3 sequences listed, 15% to 18% were seen once. Study conclusions and caveats: A suggestion made by the authors is that each seasonal influenza vaccination recruits few new T cells.

CDR1 is LNHDA, CDR2 SQIVND, per germline (reference sequence). V was clipped by 5 bases and J by 5 bases, with 19 bases between them. CDR3 length: 15 residues. This clonotype was counted only a few times. Its antigen is unknown. This specimen was PBMCs from blood, taken about 13 days after vaccination. V gene TRBV19 combines with J gene TRBJ2-7; the D gene is possibly TRBD1 (5 bases). This clonotype was sampled from a man between 50 and 59 years old who received an inactivated influenza vaccine. CDR3 coding DNA: TGTGCCAGTAGTCCTTTAAGAGGCAGGGCCAACGAGCAGTACTTC. Translation: CASSPLRGRANEQYF.